One sample yielded the 21 T cell receptor beta chains listed below, sequenced in a study of cytomegalovirus exposure and HLA in healthy donors. PCR was performed using 60 Vbeta and 13 Jbeta primers. Using immunoSEQ multiplex PCR, the repertoire was profiled, and TCRdb retains in-frame clones only, with some absent. Among around 200,000 clones, around nine tenths were seen once, and the ten largest hold roughly 0.33%. Sequences were obtained from PBMCs. The receptors shown here come from a woman aged 25-40 years in good health and CMV-seronegative.

The rearrangement links TRBV9 to TRBJ2-3; perhaps TRBD2 as D (6 bases). The V end lost 0 bases, the J end lost 13 bases, and 12 bases lay between the germline ends. This CDR3 has 12 amino acids. Per the germline V gene, CDR1 is SGDLS and CDR2 is YYNGEE. The CDR3 DNA sequence: TGTGCCAGCAGCGTAGTGGGGGGTTGGAAGTATTTT. This gives the protein CASSVVGGWKYF.

The chain employs TRBV5-1 and TRBJ2-7; 7 bases line up with TRBD1. The ends lost 3 bases at V and 0 bases at J; junction bases unmatched: 9. Germline V gene data show CDR1 as SGHRS and CDR2 as YFSETQ. The CDR3 totals 16 residues. For the CDR3, the DNA is TGCGCCAGCAGCTCAACGCCCGGGACAGTCTCCTACGAGCAGTACTTC. Its protein product is CASSSTPGTVSYEQYF.

CDR3 amino acids: CASSRGLAVRQETQYF. CDR3 nucleotide sequence: TGCGCCAGCAGCCGCGGACTAGCGGTCCGACAAGAGACCCAGTACTTC. The genes are TRBV5-1 and TRBJ2-5; 10 nucleotides align to TRBD2. The CDR3 spans 16 residues. Germline V gene lookup returns CDR1 SGHRS and CDR2 YFSETQ. Losses at the gene ends were 4 bases for V and 2 bases for J; bases not matched to a gene: 8. The full variable domain, rest sourced from reference TRBV5-1 and TRBJ2-5, is KAGVTQTPRYLIKTRGQQVTLSCSPISGHRSVSWYQQTPGQGLQFLFEYFSETQRNKGNFPGRFSGRQFSNSRSEMNVSTLELGDSALYLCASSRGLAVRQETQYFGPGTRLLVL.

This chain links TRBV27 with TRBJ1-5, with a possible D match to TRBD1 (5 bases). Germline V CDR1 and CDR2: MNHEY, SMNVEV (reference sequence). V was cut by 6 bases and J by 0 bases, with 24 bases left in between. This CDR3 comprises 19 residues. As DNA, the CDR3 is TGTGCCAGCAGCCTGAAACAAATTTGGACAACCTTTAGCAATCAGCCCCAGCATTTT. Protein product: CASSLKQIWTTFSNQPQHF.

The chain is built from TRBV11-3 and TRBJ2-1; 9 bases align to TRBD1. This CDR3 has 15 residues. V gave up 5 bases and J gave up 2 bases; unmatched junction bases: 4. Germline V gives CDR1 SGHNT, CDR2 YENEEA. CDR3 sequence (DNA): TGTGCCAGCAGCCCCGGACAGGGGACCTACAATGAGCAGTTCTTC. It is translated as CASSPGQGTYNEQFF. Together with reference TRBV11-3 and TRBJ2-1, the CDR3 gives the full variable domain: EAGVVQSPRYKIIEKKQPVAFWCNPISGHNTLYWYLQNLGQGPELLIRYENEEAVDDSQLPKDRFSAERLKGVDSTLKIQPAELGDSAVYLCASSPGQGTYNEQFFGPGTRLTVL.

The chain carries TRBV19 and TRBJ2-7; maybe TRBD1 (6 bases). Germline CDR1 and CDR2: LNHDA and SQIVND (reference sequence). The CDR3 runs to 14 residues. The V and J ends lost 4 bases and 3 bases respectively, with 13 bases between them. CDR3 nucleotide sequence: TGTGCCAGTAGTAGGCCGGGACAATACTACGAGCAGTACTTC. Translated, it gives CASSRPGQYYEQYF. Full variable domain (rest looked up from reference TRBV19 and TRBJ2-7): DGGITQSPKYLFRKEGQNVTLSCEQNLNHDAMYWYRQDPGQGLRLIYYSQIVNDFQKGDIAEGYSVSREKKESFPLTVTSAQKNPTAFYLCASSRPGQYYEQYFGPGTRLTVT.

The genes are TRBV11-1 and TRBJ2-3, with 8 bases fitting TRBD1. Germline CDR1 and CDR2: SGHAT and FQDESV (reference sequence). The CDR3 is made up of 15 amino acids. J gave up 2 bases and V 3 bases, and 4 bases lay outside the gene matches. CDR3: CASSFGDRPTDTQYF. In DNA form, the CDR3 reads TGTGCCAGCAGCTTCGGGGACAGGCCCACAGATACGCAGTATTTT.

This clone was recorded a few times. The gene calls are TRBV28 and TRBJ1-4, with D perhaps TRBD1 (6 bases). Germline CDR1 reads MDHEN; CDR2 reads SYDVKM. The CDR3 covers 15 residues. Trimming cost V 7 bases and J 5 bases, with 17 bases left between them. As DNA, the CDR3 is TGTGCCAGCAACGGGGGGCAGGAATTAAATGAAAAACTGTTTTTT. Its translation: CASNGGQELNEKLFF.

This clone was observed a handful of times. This chain uses TRBV5-1 with TRBJ1-1; D possibly corresponds to TRBD1 (5 bases). Germline-derived CDR1 and CDR2 are SGHRS and YFSETQ. Trimming cost V 0 bases and J 7 bases, with 13 bases left between them. This CDR3 region has 14 residues. As DNA, the CDR3 is TGCGCCAGCAGCTTGGTCTCAGGGTCAATTGAAGCTTTCTTT. Protein product: CASSLVSGSIEAFF.

The J gene is TRBJ1-1, the V gene TRBV5-1, with no clear D. Trimming shortened V by 1 base and J by 2 bases, and 9 bases separated the two germline ends. The germline V gene encodes CDR1 SGHRS and CDR2 YFSETQ. The CDR3 spans 14 residues. This chain's CDR3 is CASSLPQRNTEAFF. The CDR3, as DNA: TGCGCCAGCAGCTTGCCACAACGAAACACTGAAGCTTTCTTT.

On this clone itself: This CDR3 is also generated by other DNA sequences in the sample. This chain connects TRBV7-9 to TRBJ2-1, with 12 bases identical to TRBD2. Trimming took 5 bases from V and 4 from J; bases not matched to a gene: 3. CDR3 length equals 15 residues. In germline, CDR1 is SEHNR, CDR2 FQNEAQ (reference sequence). The CDR3 is CASSLLAGGYNEQFF. The CDR3 DNA sequence: TGTGCCAGCAGCCTCCTAGCGGGGGGGTACAATGAGCAGTTCTTC.

The sample holds one count of this clone. The rearrangement uses TRBV19 and TRBJ2-1, with a weak D call TRBD2 (7 bases). The V gene lost 0 bases and the J gene lost 12 bases, with 18 bases spanning the gap. Germline CDR1 reads LNHDA; CDR2 reads SQIVND (reference sequence). CDR3 length equals 15 residues. The CDR3 DNA is TGTGCCAGTAGTATAGATCATGGGGGGGCGAGACCGCAGTTCTTC. Amino acids: CASSIDHGGARPQFF.

The rearrangement uses TRBV10-1 and TRBJ2-1; 13 bases align to TRBD2. Losses at the gene ends were 5 bases for V and 9 bases for J; bases not matched to a gene: 7. CDR1 and CDR2 (germline): WNHNN, SYGVQD (reference sequence). This CDR3 region has 15 residues. DNA of the CDR3: TGCGCCAGCAGTCCGACTAGCGGGGGGCAGGGTGAGCAGTTCTTC. As protein: CASSPTSGGQGEQFF.

The chain carries TRBV4-1 and TRBJ1-1, with a weak D call TRBD1 (5 bases). Germline V gene lookup returns CDR1 MGHRA and CDR2 YSYEKL. The CDR3 has 13 residues. V lost 8 bases, J lost 3 bases, and 13 bases lay in between. The DNA of the CDR3 is TGCGCCAGCGCTCTAAGCAGGGACACTGAAGCTTTCTTT. As protein: CASALSRDTEAFF.

This chain connects TRBV5-1 to TRBJ2-1; 8 bases line up with TRBD2. Looked up from germline, CDR1 is SGHRS and CDR2 is YFSETQ. V lost 1 base to trimming and J lost 7 bases; unmatched junction nucleotides: 16. The CDR3 extends over 18 amino acids. As DNA, the CDR3 is TGCGCCAGCAGCTTGCCTAGGGTCGCGGGAGGTACTGGGAATGAGCAGTTCTTC. Residues: CASSLPRVAGGTGNEQFF.

The V gene is TRBV19, the J gene TRBJ1-1; maybe TRBD1 (5 bases). The CDR3 is 15 amino acids. Between the trimmed V and J ends, which lost 7 bases and 0 bases, there was a span of 15 bases. Per the germline V gene, CDR1 is LNHDA and CDR2 is SQIVND (reference sequence). CDR3 in DNA: TGTGCCAGTACCGACAGTCTCATAATGAACACTGAAGCTTTCTTT. It specifies CASTDSLIMNTEAFF.

CDR3 sequence reads: CASSIITSGRRTDTQYF. CDR3 coding DNA: TGTGCCAGTAGTATAATCACTAGCGGGCGTCGCACAGATACGCAGTATTTT. The chain has TRBV19 and TRBJ2-3, with TRBD2 matching 9 bases. CDR3 length: 17 amino acids. CDR1 LNHDA and CDR2 SQIVND come from the germline V gene (reference sequence). The V segment lost 2 bases and the J segment 1 base; nucleotides outside the gene matches: 7.

This chain uses TRBV5-1 with TRBJ2-3; 7 bases match TRBD2. The germline gives CDR1 SGHRS, CDR2 YFSETQ. The CDR3 extends over 19 amino acids. V was pared by 0 bases and J by 1 base, with 14 bases of the junction left unmatched. Written as DNA, the CDR3 is TGCGCCAGCAGCTTGGAGGGCCCCGGGAGGATAAGGGGCACAGATACGCAGTATTTT. As protein: CASSLEGPGRIRGTDTQYF.

V and J are TRBV5-1 and TRBJ2-1; TRBD2 agrees at 10 bases. V was clipped by 4 bases and J by 1 base; unmatched bases: 5. Germline-derived CDR1 and CDR2 are SGHRS and YFSETQ. This CDR3 is 16 amino acids long. This CDR3 is CASSRGLAVSYNEQFF. CDR3 coding DNA: TGCGCCAGCAGCCGCGGACTAGCGGTGTCCTACAATGAGCAGTTCTTC.

V is TRBV7-3 and J is TRBJ1-1; D unresolved. The germline gives CDR1 SGHTA, CDR2 FQGTGA. The CDR3 is 13 amino acids. V lost 5 bases and J 3 bases, leaving 10 bases between the germline ends. In DNA, the CDR3 is TGTGCCAGCAGCCCCAACATTGACACTGAAGCTTTCTTT. This translates into CASSPNIDTEAFF.

This chain links TRBV29-1 with TRBJ2-1; TRBD2 matches at 11 bases. Germline V gene data show CDR1 as SQVTM and CDR2 as ANQGSEA. The CDR3 contains 19 residues. Trimming removed 1 base from V and 0 bases from J; junction bases left unmatched: 11. The CDR3 sequence is CSVEGTLAGGLYSYNEQFF. Written as DNA, the CDR3 is TGCAGCGTTGAAGGGACTCTAGCGGGAGGCCTATACTCCTACAATGAGCAGTTCTTC.